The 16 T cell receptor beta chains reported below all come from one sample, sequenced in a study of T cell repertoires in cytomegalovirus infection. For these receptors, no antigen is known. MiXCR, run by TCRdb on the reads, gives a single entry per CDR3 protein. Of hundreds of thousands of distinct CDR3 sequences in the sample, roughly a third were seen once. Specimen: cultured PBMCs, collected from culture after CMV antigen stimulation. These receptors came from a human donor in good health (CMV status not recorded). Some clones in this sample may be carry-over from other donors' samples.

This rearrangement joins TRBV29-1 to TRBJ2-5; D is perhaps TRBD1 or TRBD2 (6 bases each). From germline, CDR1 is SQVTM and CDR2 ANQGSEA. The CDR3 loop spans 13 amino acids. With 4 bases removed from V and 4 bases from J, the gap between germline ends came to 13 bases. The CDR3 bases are TGCAGCGTTGTTCGGGGGCTGGGAGAGACCCAGTACTTC. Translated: CSVVRGLGETQYF.

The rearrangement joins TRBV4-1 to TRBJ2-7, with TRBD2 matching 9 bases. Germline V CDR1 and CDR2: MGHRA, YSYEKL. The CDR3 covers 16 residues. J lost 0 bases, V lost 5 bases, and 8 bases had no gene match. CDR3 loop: CASSLTLAGVSYEQYF. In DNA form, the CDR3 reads TGCGCCAGCAGCTTGACATTAGCGGGAGTCTCCTACGAGCAGTACTTC.

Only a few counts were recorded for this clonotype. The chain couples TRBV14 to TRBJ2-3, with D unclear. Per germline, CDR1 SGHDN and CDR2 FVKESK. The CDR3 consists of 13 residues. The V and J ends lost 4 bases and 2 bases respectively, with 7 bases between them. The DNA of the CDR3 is TGTGCCAGCAGCCCCTATCACACAGATACGCAGTATTTT. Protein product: CASSPYHTDTQYF. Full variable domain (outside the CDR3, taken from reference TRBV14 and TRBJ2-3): EAGVTQFPSHSVIEKGQTVTLRCDPISGHDNLYWYRRVMGKEIKFLLHFVKESKQDESGMPNNRFLAERTGGTYSTLKVQPAELEDSGVYFCASSPYHTDTQYFGPGTRLTVL.

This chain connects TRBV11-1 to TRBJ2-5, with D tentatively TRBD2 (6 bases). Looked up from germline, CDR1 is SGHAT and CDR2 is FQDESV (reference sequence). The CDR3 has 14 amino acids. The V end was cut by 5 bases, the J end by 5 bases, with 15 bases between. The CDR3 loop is CASSPRDSLETQYF. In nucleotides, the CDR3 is TGTGCCAGCAGCCCCCGGGACTCCCTCGAGACCCAGTACTTC.

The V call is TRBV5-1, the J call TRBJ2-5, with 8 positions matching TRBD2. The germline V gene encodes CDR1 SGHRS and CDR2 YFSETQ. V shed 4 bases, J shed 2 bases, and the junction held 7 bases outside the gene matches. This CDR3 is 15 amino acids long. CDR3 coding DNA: TGCGCCAGCAGCCCAGGACTAGCAGTACAAGAGACCCAGTACTTC. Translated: CASSPGLAVQETQYF.

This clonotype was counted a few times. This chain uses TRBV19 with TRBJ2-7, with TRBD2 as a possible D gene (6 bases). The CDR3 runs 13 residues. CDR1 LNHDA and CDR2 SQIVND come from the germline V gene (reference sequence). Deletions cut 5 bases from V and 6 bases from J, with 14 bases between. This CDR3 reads CASSSEGYGEQYV. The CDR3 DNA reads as TGTGCCAGTAGTTCGGAGGGGTACGGCGAGCAGTACGTC.

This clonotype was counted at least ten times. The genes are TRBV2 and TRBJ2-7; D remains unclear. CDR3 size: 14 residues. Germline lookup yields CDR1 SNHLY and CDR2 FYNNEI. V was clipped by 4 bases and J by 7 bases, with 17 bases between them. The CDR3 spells CASSAFSTGLEQYV. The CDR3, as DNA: TGTGCCAGCAGTGCCTTCTCCACGGGTTTGGAGCAGTACGTC.

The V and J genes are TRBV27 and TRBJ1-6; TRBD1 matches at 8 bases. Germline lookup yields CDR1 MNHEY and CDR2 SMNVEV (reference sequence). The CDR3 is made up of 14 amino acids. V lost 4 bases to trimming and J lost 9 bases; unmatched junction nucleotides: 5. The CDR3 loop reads CASSSGQGISPLHF. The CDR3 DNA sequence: TGTGCCAGCAGTTCAGGACAGGGTATTTCACCCCTCCACTTT.

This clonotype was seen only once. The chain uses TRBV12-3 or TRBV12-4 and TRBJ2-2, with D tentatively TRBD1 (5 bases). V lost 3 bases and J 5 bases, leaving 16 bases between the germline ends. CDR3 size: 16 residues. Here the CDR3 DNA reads TGTGCCAGCAGTTTGGTAACAGGCTTAGGGACCGGGGAGCTGTTTTTT. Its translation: CASSLVTGLGTGELFF.

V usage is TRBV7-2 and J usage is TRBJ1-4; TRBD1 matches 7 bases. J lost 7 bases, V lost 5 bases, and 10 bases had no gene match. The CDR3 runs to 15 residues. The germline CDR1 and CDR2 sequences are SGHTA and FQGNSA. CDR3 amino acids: CASSHRDSRLEKLFF. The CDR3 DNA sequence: TGTGCCAGCAGCCACCGGGACAGCAGACTTGAAAAACTGTTTTTT. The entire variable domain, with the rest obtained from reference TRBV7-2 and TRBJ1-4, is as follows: GAGVSQSPSNKVTEKGKDVELRCDPISGHTALYWYRQSLGQGLEFLIYFQGNSAPDKSGLPSDRFSAERTGGSVSTLTIQRTQQEDSAVYLCASSHRDSRLEKLFFGSGTQLSVL.

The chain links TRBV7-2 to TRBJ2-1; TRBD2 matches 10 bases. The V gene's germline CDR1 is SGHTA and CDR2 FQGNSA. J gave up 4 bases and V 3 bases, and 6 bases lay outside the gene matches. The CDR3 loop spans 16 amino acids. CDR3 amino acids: CASSFRLAGGYNEQFF. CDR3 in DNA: TGTGCCAGCAGCTTCCGACTAGCGGGCGGTTACAATGAGCAGTTCTTC.

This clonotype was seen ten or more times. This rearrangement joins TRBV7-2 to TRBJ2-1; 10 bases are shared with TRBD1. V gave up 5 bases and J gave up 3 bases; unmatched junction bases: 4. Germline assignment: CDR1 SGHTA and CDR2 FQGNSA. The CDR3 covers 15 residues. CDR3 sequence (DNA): TGTGCCAGCAGCCGAGGGACAGGGGTCTACAATGAGCAGTTCTTC. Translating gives CASSRGTGVYNEQFF.

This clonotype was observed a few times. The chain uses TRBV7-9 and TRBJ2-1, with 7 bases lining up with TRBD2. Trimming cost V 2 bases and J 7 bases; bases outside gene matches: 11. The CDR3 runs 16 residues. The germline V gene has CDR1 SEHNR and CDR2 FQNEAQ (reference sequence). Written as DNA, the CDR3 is TGTGCCAGCAGCTTAAGTGGGGGAGGGCGAAGGAATGAGCAGTTCTTC. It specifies CASSLSGGGRRNEQFF. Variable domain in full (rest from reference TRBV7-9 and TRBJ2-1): DTGVSQNPRHKITKRGQNVTFRCDPISEHNRLYWYRQTLGQGPEFLTYFQNEAQLEKSRLLSDRFSAERPKGSFSTLEIQRTEQGDSAMYLCASSLSGGGRRNEQFFGPGTRLTVL.

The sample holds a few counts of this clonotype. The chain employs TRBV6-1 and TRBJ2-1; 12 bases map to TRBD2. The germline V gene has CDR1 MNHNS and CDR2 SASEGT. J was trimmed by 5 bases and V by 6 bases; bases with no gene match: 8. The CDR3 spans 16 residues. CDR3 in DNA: TGTGCCAGCAGCTACACTCTAGCGGGAGGGAACAATGAGCAGTTCTTC. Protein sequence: CASSYTLAGGNNEQFF.

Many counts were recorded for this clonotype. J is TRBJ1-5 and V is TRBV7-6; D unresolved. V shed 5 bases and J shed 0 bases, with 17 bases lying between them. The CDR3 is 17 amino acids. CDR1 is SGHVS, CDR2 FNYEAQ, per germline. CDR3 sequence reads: CASSIGEGPISNQPQHF. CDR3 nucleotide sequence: TGTGCCAGCAGCATAGGAGAAGGGCCCATTAGCAATCAGCCCCAGCATTTT.

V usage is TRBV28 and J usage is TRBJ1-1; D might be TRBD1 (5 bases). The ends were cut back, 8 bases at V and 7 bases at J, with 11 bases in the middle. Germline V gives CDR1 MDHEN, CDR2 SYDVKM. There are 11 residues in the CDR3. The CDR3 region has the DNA TGTGCCAGCCAGGGTAGTGTTGAAGCTTTCTTT. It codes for CASQGSVEAFF.